This T cell receptor (beta chain) was sequenced in a study of blood T cell repertoires in COVID-19 (dated by TCRdb to about 2020). Context from the whole study: The collaborator samples originated in the United States, Italy and Spain and spanned the acute and convalescent phases of COVID-19. The material from the prospective study consisted of cDNA or gDNA derived from T cells, B-cell-depleted T cells, or PBMCs. The dataset comprised deeply sampled blood TCRbeta repertoires from subjects exposed to, actively infected with, or recovered from COVID-19. The repertoires were made available in a free public database intended to serve as a resource for research on the immune response to SARS-CoV-2. Samples came from the ongoing ImmuneRACE study (first 160 participants) plus 1,254 subjects from 6 global collaborators. A de-identified subject ID, COVID-19 status, age in years and sex were almost always included in the sample metadata. HLA class I and class II types, where available, came from metadata supplied by the sample provider rather than from assay-based typing. Overall results and qualifications from the work: The amount of clinical and demographic metadata varied by source and participant and was provided uncurated.

From the germline V gene, CDR1 is MDHEN and CDR2 is SYDVKM. Unmatched junction bases come to 11, with V trimmed by 5 bases and J by 10 bases. Taken from cysteine to phenylalanine, the CDR3 has 15 residues. The sequence is cut down to CDR3 DNA, 45 bases in frame from base 1. One collaborating source in Seattle enrolled patients while the patients were actively infected and followed the patients over time throughout the course of disease. Collaborating institutions collected whole blood in K2EDTA tubes following their own protocols. For TCRbeta analysis, collaborator samples were shipped as frozen whole blood, as isolated PBMCs, or as DNA extracted from either sample type. To note about this clone: Its specific antigen is unknown. No base quality values were provided; no much bigger clone lies one nucleotide off.

TCRbeta CDR3 regions were amplified from genomic DNA using the immunoSEQ Assay, a bias-controlled multiplex PCR. The source study handled its data this way. Nucleated cell counts per sample were estimated from amplification of reference gene primers within the assay. To quantify the absolute abundance of each unique TCRbeta CDR3 rearrangement, sequence reads were collapsed and filtered. Productive Simpson clonality was computed per sample as the square root of Simpson's diversity index over productive rearrangements. Held by TCRdb, this immuneACCESS table contains in-frame sequences only and omits some clones. Under half of the omission traces to an unresolved V gene where checked; the cause of the rest is unknown. That table gives V, J and clone size, and the DNA gave D and trimming. This sample is represented by about 280,000 clones; roughly 90% of them were singletons. The top ten constitute more than 9.5% of the sample.

The origin of this receptor is a woman younger than 45 with COVID-19, enrolled during active disease. The sequenced material came from peripheral blood. The rearrangement combines TRBV28 with TRBJ1-6, with TRBD1 matching 7 junction bases. CDR3 reads: CASSPWGQNVSPLHF. Read as DNA, the sequence is TGTGCCAGCAGTCCCTGGGGACAGAATGTGTCACCCCTCCACTTT.